This T cell receptor (beta chain) is from a study of blood T cell repertoires in COVID-19. Across the whole study: Acute and convalescent COVID-19 specimens originated in the United States, Italy and Spain. T cells, B-cell-depleted T cells, or PBMCs provided the cDNA or gDNA that served as material.

Per the study methods: Reference gene primer amplification gave nucleated cell count estimates. Assay: immunoSEQ multiplex PCR; the TCRdb copy retains only in-frame clones and omits some. The DNA was the basis for D and trimming; V, J and clone size are from that table. This repertoire shows tens of thousands of clones, 84% found once; its top ten account for roughly 46%. The germline V gene encodes CDR1 GTSNPN and CDR2 SVGIG (reference sequence). Trimming took 2 bases from V and 5 from J; bases not matched to a gene: 5. The CDR3 has 14 amino acids. The chain recombines TRBV30 with TRBJ2-2; 7 bases are shared with TRBD2. Sample: peripheral blood. This TCR derives from a woman aged 80 or over with acute or convalescent COVID-19. Here the CDR3 reads CAWSFQGGTGELFF. CDR3 coding DNA: TGTGCCTGGAGTTTCCAGGGAGGGACCGGGGAGCTGTTTTTT.